This T cell receptor beta chain was observed in a study of blood T cells in healthy people across ages. Whole-study context: About one barcoded beta molecule per two T cells was captured by template switching.

Samples each yielded at least 6 micrograms of total RNA. This clonotype turned up a few times. A second about 7 to 11 cycle PCR used barcoded and J-beta primers. Each cDNA molecule, via a template-switch adaptor with 12 random nucleotides, was tagged. TCRdb re-analysed the 5' RACE reads in MiXCR, keeping a single row per CDR3 protein. The sample shows 1.5 million to 2 million distinct CDR3 sequences, under 30% of them seen only once. This TCR came from a woman in her 30s in good health. Sequencing used blood.

The CDR3 sequence: CASNPTSPGLETQYF. In nucleotides, the CDR3 is TGTGCCAGCAACCCGACTAGCCCTGGTTTGGAGACCCAGTACTTC. The V gene is TRBV28, the J gene TRBJ2-5, with 7 bases matching TRBD2. The CDR3 contains 15 residues. The V segment lost 7 bases and the J segment 5 bases; nucleotides outside the gene matches: 13. Looked up from germline, CDR1 is MDHEN and CDR2 is SYDVKM. The full variable domain, in which reference TRBV28 and TRBJ2-5 provide the parts outside the CDR3, is DVKVTQSSRYLVKRTGEKVFLECVQDMDHENMFWYRQDPGLGLRLIYFSYDVKMKEKGDIPEGYSVSREKKERFSLILESASTNQTSMYLCASNPTSPGLETQYFGPGTRLLVL.